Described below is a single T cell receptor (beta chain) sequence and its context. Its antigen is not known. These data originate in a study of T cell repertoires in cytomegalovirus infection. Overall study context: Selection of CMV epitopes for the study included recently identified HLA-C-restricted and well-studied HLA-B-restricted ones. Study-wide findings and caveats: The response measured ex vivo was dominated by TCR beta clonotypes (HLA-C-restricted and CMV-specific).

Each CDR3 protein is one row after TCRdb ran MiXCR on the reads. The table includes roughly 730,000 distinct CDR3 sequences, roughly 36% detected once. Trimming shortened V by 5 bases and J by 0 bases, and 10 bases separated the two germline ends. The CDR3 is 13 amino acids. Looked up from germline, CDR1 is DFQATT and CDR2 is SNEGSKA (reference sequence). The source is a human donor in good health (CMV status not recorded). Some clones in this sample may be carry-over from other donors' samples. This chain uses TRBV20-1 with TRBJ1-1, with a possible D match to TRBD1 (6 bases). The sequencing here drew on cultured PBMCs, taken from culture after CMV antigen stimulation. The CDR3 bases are TGCAGTGCTCTAGGGGGGGTGAACACTGAAGCTTTCTTT. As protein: CSALGGVNTEAFF.